This T cell receptor beta chain is drawn from a study of molecular identifiers for immune sequencing clone quantification. Input for naive CD8 libraries was roughly 19,000 to 1,100,000 sorted cells; the RNA fraction used was 10%, 30% or 50%. Concerning this clonotype itself: Its specificity is unknown.

Bulk TCR libraries used previously described methods and listed TCR primers. Using its own MiXCR run on the PCR reads, TCRdb lists one record per CDR3 protein. The sample consists of 75,000 to 95,000 distinct CDR3 sequences, 25% of them appearing once. The study, taken as a whole, reports: Spiked TCR RNA from one Jurkat cell reportedly showed up when mixed among 950,000 to 1,000,000 naive cells.

This CDR3 has 15 amino acids. Germline V CDR1 and CDR2: MNHEY, SVGEGT. The V gene lost 6 bases and the J gene lost 2 bases, with 14 bases spanning the gap. The sequenced sample consisted of naive CD8+ T cells from blood, with Jurkat cell RNA spiked in. The subset was: FACS-sorted CD8+CD4-CCR7+CD45RA+ naive T cells. This receptor was obtained from a human donor in good health. Some libraries in this study had Jurkat cell RNA spiked in. This chain joins TRBV6-2 or TRBV6-3 and TRBJ1-3; D not resolved. Here the CDR3 reads CASSHPDFPGNTIYF. The CDR3 DNA reads as TGTGCCAGCAGCCACCCGGACTTTCCTGGAAACACCATATATTTT.